This T cell receptor (beta chain) was identified during a study of CD8 T cell repertoires and HIV-1 epitope variants (dated by TCRdb to 2020 to 2021). For context, the study as a whole: In separate culture wells, T cells were stimulated with each of twenty-five peptides that represented autologous and known Gag and Nef epitope variants. The cultures were grown for approximately ten days in IMDM with gentamicin, and half of the media was changed on days 3 and 7 with IL-2, IL-7 and IL-15 added. The epitopes tested were three Gag epitope families plus Nef HW9 and YT9. An aliquot of 1M T cells was saved as an uncultured baseline condition, separate from the 75 to 95 T cell cultures. Running each culture condition in triplicate, except for one peptide done in duplicate, gave a total of 80 to 95 T cell cultures. T cells were enriched with the EasySep Human T Cell Enrichment Kit and co-cultured with equal numbers of autologous T cell-negative cells as antigen-presenting cells. A CMV, EBV and flu peptide pool, the Ebola AY9 epitope as negative control, and a no-peptide well were included as control conditions.

Sequencing of TCR beta CDR3 regions was done on the immunoSEQ platform at survey depth. The QIAamp DNA micro kit was used to extract genomic DNA from every cultured and uncultured CD8+ T cell population. The original pipeline was this. Any sample with under 5,000 productive reads was excluded, and this exclusion removed about 6.5% of the roughly 75 cultures stimulated with HIV peptides. A MANAFEST web app trimmed sequences to CDR3 and removed nonproductive sequences, CDR3s under 5 amino acids, and those not starting C or ending F/W. Antigen-specific clonotypes had to expand in at least 2 of 3 replicates versus no-peptide control at FDR 0.01, only within one epitope family. Specific clonotypes also needed at least fivefold higher frequency than in wells stimulated with peptides from other epitope families. Entries here come from immuneACCESS through TCRdb and include only in-frame sequences with V and J called. Some clones fail to appear in such tables; in the studies checked, an unresolved V gene covers under half of the shortfall, and the cause of the remainder is unknown. V, J and clone size reflect that table, while D and trimming were determined from the DNA. The sample table lists some 1,700 clones, about 71% of them with a count of one. The ten biggest clones cover 40% to 55% of the sample.

The EasySep Human CD8+ T Cell Enrichment Kit was used on day 10 to isolate CD8+ T cells from every culture. Broad study findings and their caveats: The Nef KF9 family was recognized by five clonotypes and the HW9 family by one, and no responses to the TAALDMSHF plasma variant were observed. The study identified about ten antigen-specific TCR beta clonotypes, over 5 of which appeared to be cross-reactive for autologous or known escape epitope variants. Only TCR beta chains were identified by the assay, and proliferation to antigen, not T cell function or cytokine profile, was indicated.

The V and J ends are trimmed by 1 base and 6 bases, leaving 1 base between them. Its CDR3 holds 10 amino acids, cysteine through phenylalanine. The only DNA kept is the CDR3, 30 bases in frame from the first base. The germline V gene specifies SQVTM as CDR1 and ANQGSEA as CDR2. A word on this clone: The antigen it binds to is not known. One base away there is no much larger clone; base qualities are not given.

The receptor comes from a male donor with HIV. This chain joins TRBV29-1 to TRBJ2-1; the D segment cannot be called with confidence. The sequencing input was cultured CD8+ T cells derived from PBMCs. CDR3 loop: CSVEGNEQFF. The sequenced DNA: TGCAGCGTTGAAGGCAATGAGCAGTTCTTC.